The rows below give T cell receptor beta chains drawn from one sample of a study of type 1 regulatory T cells. No antigen has been assigned to these receptors. TCRdb ran MiXCR on the reads and lists one entry per CDR3 protein. This sample has about 23,000 distinct CDR3 sequences; approximately 44% occur once, and the top ten carry 4.8%. The sample was cultured T cells, either the whole culture or a sorted T cell fraction (not recorded which). Receptor source: a human donor in good health. Both conserved end residues are part of each CDR3. The order of the fields is V gene, CDR3 length, J gene, D gene, CDR3 protein. A D gene is named only where the DNA matches it firmly.

v_gene: TRBV12-3/TRBV12-4
len: 13
j_gene: TRBJ2-7
d_gene: -
CDR3aa: CASSLKGYYEQYF

v_gene: TRBV28
len: 14
j_gene: TRBJ1-1
d_gene: -
CDR3aa: CASSLLGGKTEAFF

v_gene: TRBV29-1
len: 12
j_gene: TRBJ2-1
d_gene: -
CDR3aa: CSGIWIRNEQFF

v_gene: TRBV21-1
len: 11
j_gene: TRBJ1-1
d_gene: -
CDR3aa: CASSGGGVAFF

v_gene: TRBV12-3/TRBV12-4
len: 14
j_gene: TRBJ1-2
d_gene: -
CDR3aa: CASSEGLGFYGYTF

v_gene: TRBV19
len: 17
j_gene: TRBJ2-6
d_gene: TRBD1
CDR3aa: CASRGRDRGSGANVLTF

v_gene: TRBV5-6
len: 16
j_gene: TRBJ2-7
d_gene: -
CDR3aa: CASSSSRVRSGGEQYF

v_gene: TRBV7-2
len: 13
j_gene: TRBJ2-3
d_gene: TRBD1
CDR3aa: CASREQGLDTQYF

v_gene: TRBV5-1
len: 17
j_gene: TRBJ2-5
d_gene: TRBD2
CDR3aa: CASKSRSRGEIQETQYF

v_gene: TRBV29-1
len: 13
j_gene: TRBJ2-5
d_gene: -
CDR3aa: CSVDAPGRETQYF

v_gene: TRBV5-1
len: 16
j_gene: TRBJ2-5
d_gene: TRBD1
CDR3aa: CASSRDRQGAGETQYF

v_gene: TRBV7-2
len: 13
j_gene: TRBJ2-5
d_gene: -
CDR3aa: CASRPGQQETQYF

v_gene: TRBV2
len: 13
j_gene: TRBJ1-5
d_gene: -
CDR3aa: CASSEEFLQPQHF

v_gene: TRBV25-1
len: 13
j_gene: TRBJ2-1
d_gene: -
CDR3aa: CASSEWGATEQFF

v_gene: TRBV29-1
len: 12
j_gene: TRBJ1-5
d_gene: -
CDR3aa: CSVVGPNQPQHF

v_gene: TRBV19
len: 13
j_gene: TRBJ2-3
d_gene: -
CDR3aa: CASSSRESGTQYF

v_gene: TRBV7-9
len: 15
j_gene: TRBJ2-3
d_gene: TRBD2
CDR3aa: CASSQLAGKTDTQYF

v_gene: TRBV6-5
len: 14
j_gene: TRBJ2-1
d_gene: TRBD1
CDR3aa: CASSSAGGYNEQFF

v_gene: TRBV7-3
len: 16
j_gene: TRBJ2-3
d_gene: -
CDR3aa: CASSFSSGASADTQYF

v_gene: TRBV4-3
len: 17
j_gene: TRBJ2-2
d_gene: -
CDR3aa: CASSQAGRTGNTGELFF

v_gene: TRBV7-9
len: 13
j_gene: TRBJ2-6
d_gene: -
CDR3aa: CASSSTGANVLTF

v_gene: TRBV20-1
len: 14
j_gene: TRBJ1-6
d_gene: -
CDR3aa: CSAPRGSPDSPLHF

v_gene: TRBV18
len: 14
j_gene: TRBJ1-2
d_gene: -
CDR3aa: CASSPAQGADGYTF

v_gene: TRBV27
len: 14
j_gene: TRBJ1-5
d_gene: -
CDR3aa: CASGPYRDNQPQHF

v_gene: TRBV2
len: 14
j_gene: TRBJ2-4
d_gene: -
CDR3aa: CASAGTQVKNIQYF

v_gene: TRBV4-2
len: 18
j_gene: TRBJ2-7
d_gene: TRBD2
CDR3aa: CASSQAPGTSGGNYEQYF

v_gene: TRBV10-3
len: 21
j_gene: TRBJ2-1
d_gene: -
CDR3aa: CAIRAGRADEKSSSYYNEQFF

v_gene: TRBV20-1
len: 15
j_gene: TRBJ1-2
d_gene: -
CDR3aa: CSARPGVGLGYGYTF

v_gene: TRBV9
len: 13
j_gene: TRBJ2-3
d_gene: -
CDR3aa: CASSSGDTDTQYF

v_gene: TRBV28
len: 15
j_gene: TRBJ2-2
d_gene: TRBD2
CDR3aa: CASSSPSGGLGELFF

v_gene: TRBV13
len: 14
j_gene: TRBJ2-7
d_gene: -
CDR3aa: CASSYRERPAVQYF

v_gene: TRBV11-2
len: 12
j_gene: TRBJ1-2
d_gene: TRBD1
CDR3aa: CATGTGSRGYTF

v_gene: TRBV7-6
len: 15
j_gene: TRBJ1-3
d_gene: -
CDR3aa: CASSPHPGARNTIYF

v_gene: TRBV5-1
len: 14
j_gene: TRBJ2-7
d_gene: -
CDR3aa: CASSREDGSYEQYF

v_gene: TRBV20-1
len: 14
j_gene: TRBJ2-5
d_gene: TRBD2
CDR3aa: CSAYPGLHQETQYF

v_gene: TRBV20-1
len: 18
j_gene: TRBJ2-6
d_gene: TRBD1
CDR3aa: CSARDVDRGTFGANVLTF

v_gene: TRBV12-3/TRBV12-4
len: 16
j_gene: TRBJ2-7
d_gene: -
CDR3aa: CASSLAQTGYRYEQYF

v_gene: TRBV6-1
len: 14
j_gene: TRBJ2-3
d_gene: -
CDR3aa: CASRGLGRTDTQYF

v_gene: TRBV7-2
len: 13
j_gene: TRBJ2-7
d_gene: -
CDR3aa: CASSLGLLWEQYF

v_gene: TRBV21-1
len: 13
j_gene: TRBJ2-2
d_gene: -
CDR3aa: CASRTGSTGELFF

v_gene: TRBV6-5
len: 12
j_gene: TRBJ2-7
d_gene: TRBD1
CDR3aa: CASRDRGPEQYF

v_gene: TRBV3-1
len: 19
j_gene: TRBJ2-5
d_gene: TRBD2
CDR3aa: CASSQWGRTSGGDQETQYF

v_gene: TRBV5-1
len: 13
j_gene: TRBJ1-5
d_gene: -
CDR3aa: CASSLLGDQPQHF

v_gene: TRBV3-1
len: 18
j_gene: TRBJ2-6
d_gene: -
CDR3aa: CASSQEGGGISGANVLTF

v_gene: TRBV10-3
len: 13
j_gene: TRBJ1-1
d_gene: TRBD1
CDR3aa: CATHRGLYTEAFF

v_gene: TRBV5-1
len: 15
j_gene: TRBJ2-1
d_gene: -
CDR3aa: CASSPGHVPGAEQFF

v_gene: TRBV20-1
len: 16
j_gene: TRBJ1-2
d_gene: TRBD1
CDR3aa: CSARPSGQPTNYGYTF

v_gene: TRBV12-3/TRBV12-4
len: 15
j_gene: TRBJ2-3
d_gene: -
CDR3aa: CASSLSGISTDTQYF

v_gene: TRBV30
len: 13
j_gene: TRBJ1-1
d_gene: -
CDR3aa: CAWSTTLNTEAFF

v_gene: TRBV5-1
len: 18
j_gene: -
d_gene: TRBD2
CDR3aa: CASSLVGGGTYSNQPQYF

v_gene: TRBV12-3/TRBV12-4
len: 13
j_gene: TRBJ2-1
d_gene: -
CDR3aa: CASSLAYSNEQFF

v_gene: TRBV10-3
len: 15
j_gene: TRBJ1-1
d_gene: TRBD1
CDR3aa: CASSPLDRENTEAFF

v_gene: TRBV7-2
len: 15
j_gene: TRBJ1-3
d_gene: TRBD1
CDR3aa: CASSLWTGAGNTIYF

v_gene: TRBV18
len: 16
j_gene: TRBJ1-2
d_gene: -
CDR3aa: CASSPTWGRDNYGYTF